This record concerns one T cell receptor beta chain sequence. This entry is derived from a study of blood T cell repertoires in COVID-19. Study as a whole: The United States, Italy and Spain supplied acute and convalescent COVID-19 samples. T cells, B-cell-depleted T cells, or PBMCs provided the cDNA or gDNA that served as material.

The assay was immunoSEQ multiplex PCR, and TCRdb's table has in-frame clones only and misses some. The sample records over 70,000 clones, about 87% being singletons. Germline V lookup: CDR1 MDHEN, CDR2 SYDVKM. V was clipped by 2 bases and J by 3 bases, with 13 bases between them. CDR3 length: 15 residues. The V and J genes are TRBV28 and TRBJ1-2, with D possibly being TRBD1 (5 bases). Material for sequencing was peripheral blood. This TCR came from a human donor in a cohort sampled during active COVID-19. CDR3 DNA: TGTGCCAGCAGTTTAGGGGCAGGAGGGGACTATGGCTACACCTTC. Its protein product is CASSLGAGGDYGYTF.